This T cell receptor beta chain was observed in a study of blood T cell repertoires in COVID-19. Background on the study: Italy, Spain and the United States were the sources of the convalescent and acute COVID-19 samples. Sample material is recorded as cDNA or gDNA derived from T cells, B-cell-depleted T cells, or PBMCs.

This CDR3 spans 15 amino acids. Germline V CDR1 and CDR2: SGHTA, FQGNSA. V was pared by 2 bases and J by 4 bases, with 6 bases of the junction left unmatched. TCRdb's copy holds only in-frame clones and misses some; the assay was immunoSEQ multiplex PCR. Of 300,000 to 400,000 clones listed, around nine tenths are singletons. The TCR originated in a woman in her 50s with active or convalescent COVID-19. The sample taken for sequencing was peripheral blood. This chain connects TRBV7-2 to TRBJ2-7; TRBD1 aligns across 9 bases. This CDR3 reads CASSLPGQGLYEQYF. CDR3 sequence (DNA): TGTGCCAGCAGCTTACCAGGACAGGGGTTGTACGAGCAGTACTTC.